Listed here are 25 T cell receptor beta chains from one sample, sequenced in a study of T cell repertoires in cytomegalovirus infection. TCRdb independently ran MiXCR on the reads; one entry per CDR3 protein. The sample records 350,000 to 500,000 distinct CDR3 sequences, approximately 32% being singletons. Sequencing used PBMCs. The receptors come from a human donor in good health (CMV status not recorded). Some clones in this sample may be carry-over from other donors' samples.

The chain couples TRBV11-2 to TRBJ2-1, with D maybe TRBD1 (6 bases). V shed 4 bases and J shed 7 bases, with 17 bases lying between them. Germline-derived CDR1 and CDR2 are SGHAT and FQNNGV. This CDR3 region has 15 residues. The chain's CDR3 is CASSSGTTRGNEQFF. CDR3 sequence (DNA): TGTGCCAGCAGCTCCGGGACAACCCGAGGGAATGAGCAGTTCTTC.

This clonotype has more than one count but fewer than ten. The DNA for the CDR3 is TGTGCCAGCAGTGAGGTCACAGGGGGACACGGCTACACCTTC. Its protein product is CASSEVTGGHGYTF. The chain uses TRBV6-1 and TRBJ1-2; 8 bases line up with TRBD1. The V and J ends lost 3 bases and 8 bases, in that order; junction bases with no gene match: 8. From germline, CDR1 is MNHNS and CDR2 SASEGT. This CDR3 is 14 amino acids long.

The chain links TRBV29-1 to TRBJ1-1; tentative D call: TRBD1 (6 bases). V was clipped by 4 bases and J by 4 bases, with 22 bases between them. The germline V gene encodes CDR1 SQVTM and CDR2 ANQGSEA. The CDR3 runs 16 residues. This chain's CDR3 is CSVGAEGDFRSTEAFF. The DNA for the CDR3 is TGCAGCGTTGGAGCGGAGGGGGACTTTCGCAGCACTGAAGCTTTCTTT.

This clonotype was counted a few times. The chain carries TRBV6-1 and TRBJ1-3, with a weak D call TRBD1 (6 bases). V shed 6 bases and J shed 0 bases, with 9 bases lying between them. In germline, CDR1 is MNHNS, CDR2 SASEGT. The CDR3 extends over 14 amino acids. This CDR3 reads CASSGGASGNTIYF. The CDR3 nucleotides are TGTGCCAGCAGCGGGGGGGCCTCTGGAAACACCATATATTTT.

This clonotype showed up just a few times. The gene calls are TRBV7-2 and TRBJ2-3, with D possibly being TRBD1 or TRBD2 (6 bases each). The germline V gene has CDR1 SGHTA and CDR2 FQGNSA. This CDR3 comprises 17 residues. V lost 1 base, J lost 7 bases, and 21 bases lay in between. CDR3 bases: TGTGCCAGCAGCTTAGGATCGGTAGCGGCCCAGGGGAATACGCAGTATTTT. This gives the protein CASSLGSVAAQGNTQYF.

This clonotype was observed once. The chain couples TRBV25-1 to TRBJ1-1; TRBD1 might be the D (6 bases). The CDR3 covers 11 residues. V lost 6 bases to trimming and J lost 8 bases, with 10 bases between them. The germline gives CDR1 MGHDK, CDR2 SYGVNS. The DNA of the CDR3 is TGTGCCAGCAGGGGGACAAGAGAAGCTTTCTTT. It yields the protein CASRGTREAFF.

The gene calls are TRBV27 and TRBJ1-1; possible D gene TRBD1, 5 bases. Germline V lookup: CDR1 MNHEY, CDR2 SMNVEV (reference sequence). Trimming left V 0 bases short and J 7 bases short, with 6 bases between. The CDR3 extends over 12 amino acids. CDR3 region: CASSLSGREAFF. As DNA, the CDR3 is TGTGCCAGCAGTTTATCGGGGCGTGAAGCTTTCTTT.

CDR3 nucleotides: TGTGCCAGCATCACCACGCTAGGAAGCACAGATACGCAGTATTTT. The encoded protein is CASITTLGSTDTQYF. The genes are TRBV7-8 and TRBJ2-3; D is unclear. The ends were cut back, 7 bases at V and 0 bases at J, with 14 bases in the middle. The germline gives CDR1 SGHVS, CDR2 FQNEAQ. The CDR3 is 15 residues long.

The CDR3 nucleotides are TGTGCCAGCAGCTCCGTCCTAGCGGGGGGCTACGAGCAGTACTTC. This translates into CASSSVLAGGYEQYF. The V and J genes are TRBV6-6 and TRBJ2-7; 11 nucleotides line up with TRBD2. Losses at the gene ends were 6 bases for V and 3 bases for J; bases not matched to a gene: 7. The CDR3 has 15 residues. CDR1 and CDR2 (germline): MNHNY, SVGAGI (reference sequence).

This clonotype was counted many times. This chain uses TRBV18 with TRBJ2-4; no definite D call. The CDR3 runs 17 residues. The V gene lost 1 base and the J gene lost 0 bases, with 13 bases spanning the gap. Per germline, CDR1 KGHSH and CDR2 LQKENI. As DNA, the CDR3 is TGTGCCAGCTCACCACTCGCTCCTAAGATAGCCAAAAACATTCAGTACTTC. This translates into CASSPLAPKIAKNIQYF.

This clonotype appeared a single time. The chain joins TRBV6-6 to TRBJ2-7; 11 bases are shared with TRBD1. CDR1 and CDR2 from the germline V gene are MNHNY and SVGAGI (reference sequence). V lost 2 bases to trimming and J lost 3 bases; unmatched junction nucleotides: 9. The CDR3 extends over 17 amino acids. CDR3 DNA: TGTGCCAGCAGTTACGTGATTCAGGACAGGGGGCTCTACGAGCAGTACTTC. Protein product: CASSYVIQDRGLYEQYF.

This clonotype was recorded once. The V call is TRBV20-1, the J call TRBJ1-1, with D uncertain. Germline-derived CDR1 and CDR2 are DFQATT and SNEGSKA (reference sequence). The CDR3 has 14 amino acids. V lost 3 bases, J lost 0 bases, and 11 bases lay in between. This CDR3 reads CSASARRMNTEAFF. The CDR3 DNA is TGCAGTGCTAGTGCCAGGCGGATGAACACTGAAGCTTTCTTT.

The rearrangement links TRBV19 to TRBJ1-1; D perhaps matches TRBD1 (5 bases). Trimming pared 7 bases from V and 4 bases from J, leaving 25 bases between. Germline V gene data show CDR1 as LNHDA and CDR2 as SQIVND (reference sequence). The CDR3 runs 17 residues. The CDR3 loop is CASKTPGLNLRGTEAFF. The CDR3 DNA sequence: TGTGCCAGTAAAACCCCGGGACTGAATTTGAGGGGCACTGAAGCTTTCTTT.

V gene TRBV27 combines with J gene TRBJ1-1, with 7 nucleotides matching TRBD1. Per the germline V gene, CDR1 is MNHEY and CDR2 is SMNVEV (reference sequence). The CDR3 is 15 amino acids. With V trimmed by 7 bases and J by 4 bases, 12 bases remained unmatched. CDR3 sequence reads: CASNRQGFLLTEAFF. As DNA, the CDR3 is TGTGCCAGCAACCGACAGGGATTCTTACTCACTGAAGCTTTCTTT.

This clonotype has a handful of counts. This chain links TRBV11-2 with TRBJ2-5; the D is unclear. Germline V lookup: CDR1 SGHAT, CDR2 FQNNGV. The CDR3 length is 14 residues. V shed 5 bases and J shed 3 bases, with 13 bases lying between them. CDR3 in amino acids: CASSRLAQEETQYF. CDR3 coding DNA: TGTGCCAGCAGCCGCTTGGCGCAGGAAGAGACCCAGTACTTC.

The chain's CDR3 is CASSHWDSYYEQYF. CDR3 in DNA: TGTGCCAGCAGCCACTGGGACAGCTACTACGAGCAGTACTTC. The chain carries TRBV7-2 and TRBJ2-7; the match to TRBD1 covers 7 bases. The CDR3 totals 14 residues. Germline assignment: CDR1 SGHTA and CDR2 FQGNSA. V dropped 5 bases and J dropped 3; count of bases not matched to a gene: 7.

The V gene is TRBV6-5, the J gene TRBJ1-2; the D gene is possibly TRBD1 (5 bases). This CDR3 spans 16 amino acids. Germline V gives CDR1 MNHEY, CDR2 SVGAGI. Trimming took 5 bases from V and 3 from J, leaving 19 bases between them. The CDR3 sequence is CASSPIGHPWDYGYTF. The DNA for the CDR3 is TGTGCCAGCAGTCCGATCGGACACCCTTGGGACTATGGCTACACCTTC.

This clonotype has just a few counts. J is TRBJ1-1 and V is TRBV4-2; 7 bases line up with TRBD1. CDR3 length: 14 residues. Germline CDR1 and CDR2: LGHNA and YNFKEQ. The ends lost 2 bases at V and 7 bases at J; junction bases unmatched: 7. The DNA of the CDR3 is TGTGCCAGCAGCCAACCTACAGGGGCGGTTGAAGCTTTCTTT. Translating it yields CASSQPTGAVEAFF.

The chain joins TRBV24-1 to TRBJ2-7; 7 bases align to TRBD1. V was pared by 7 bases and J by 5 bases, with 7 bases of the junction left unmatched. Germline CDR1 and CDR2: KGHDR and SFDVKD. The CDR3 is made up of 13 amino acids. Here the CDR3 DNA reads TGTGCCACCAGCGGGACAGCCCGGGACGAGCAGTACTTC. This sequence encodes CATSGTARDEQYF.

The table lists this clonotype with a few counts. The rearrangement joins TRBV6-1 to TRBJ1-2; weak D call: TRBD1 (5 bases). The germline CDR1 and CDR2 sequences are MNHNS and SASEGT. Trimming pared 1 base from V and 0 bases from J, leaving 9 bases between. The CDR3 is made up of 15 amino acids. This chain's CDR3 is CASSEEQEPNYGYTF. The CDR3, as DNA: TGTGCCAGCAGTGAAGAACAGGAGCCTAACTATGGCTACACCTTC.

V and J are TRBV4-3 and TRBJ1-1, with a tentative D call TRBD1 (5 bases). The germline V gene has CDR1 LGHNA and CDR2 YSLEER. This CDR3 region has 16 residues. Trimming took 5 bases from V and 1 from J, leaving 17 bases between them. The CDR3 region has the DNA TGCGCCAGCAGCAATTTGGTTCCTCAGGGGAACACTGAAGCTTTCTTT. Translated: CASSNLVPQGNTEAFF.

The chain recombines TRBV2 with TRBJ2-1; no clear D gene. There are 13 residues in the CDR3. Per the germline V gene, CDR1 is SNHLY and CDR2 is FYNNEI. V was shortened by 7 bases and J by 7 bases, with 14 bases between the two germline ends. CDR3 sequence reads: CASTLDGLNEQFF. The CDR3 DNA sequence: TGTGCCAGCACCCTGGACGGATTAAATGAGCAGTTCTTC.

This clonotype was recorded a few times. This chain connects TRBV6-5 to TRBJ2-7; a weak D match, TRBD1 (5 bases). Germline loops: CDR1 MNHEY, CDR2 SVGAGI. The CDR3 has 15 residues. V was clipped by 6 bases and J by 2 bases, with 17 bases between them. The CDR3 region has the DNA TGTGCCAGCAGCGAGACCCAGGGTCCCCCCTACGAGCAGTACTTC. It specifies CASSETQGPPYEQYF.

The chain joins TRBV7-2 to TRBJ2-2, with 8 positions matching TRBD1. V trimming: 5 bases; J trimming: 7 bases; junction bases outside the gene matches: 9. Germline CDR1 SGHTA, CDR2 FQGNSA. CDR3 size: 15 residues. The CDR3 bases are TGTGCCAGCAGCCCCCGGACAGGGCGGGTCGGGGAGCTGTTTTTT. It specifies CASSPRTGRVGELFF. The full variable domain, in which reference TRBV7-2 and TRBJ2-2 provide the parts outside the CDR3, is GAGVSQSPSNKVTEKGKDVELRCDPISGHTALYWYRQSLGQGLEFLIYFQGNSAPDKSGLPSDRFSAERTGGSVSTLTIQRTQQEDSAVYLCASSPRTGRVGELFFGEGSRLTVL.

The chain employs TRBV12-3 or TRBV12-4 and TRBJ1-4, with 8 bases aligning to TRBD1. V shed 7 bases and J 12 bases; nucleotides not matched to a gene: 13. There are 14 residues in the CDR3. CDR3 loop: CASILGQGLGELFF. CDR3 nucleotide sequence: TGTGCCAGCATCCTAGGACAGGGTTTGGGGGAACTGTTTTTT.